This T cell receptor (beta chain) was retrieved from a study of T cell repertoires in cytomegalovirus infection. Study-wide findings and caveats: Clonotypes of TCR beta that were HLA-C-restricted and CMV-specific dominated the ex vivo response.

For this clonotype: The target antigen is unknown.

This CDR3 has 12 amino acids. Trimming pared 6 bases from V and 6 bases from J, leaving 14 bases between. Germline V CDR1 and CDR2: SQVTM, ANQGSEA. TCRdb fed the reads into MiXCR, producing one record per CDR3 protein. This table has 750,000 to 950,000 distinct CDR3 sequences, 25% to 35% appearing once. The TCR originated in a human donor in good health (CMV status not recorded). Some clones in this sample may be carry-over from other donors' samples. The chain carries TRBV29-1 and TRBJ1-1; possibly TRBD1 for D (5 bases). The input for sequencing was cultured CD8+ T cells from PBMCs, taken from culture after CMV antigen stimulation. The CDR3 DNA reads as TGCAGCGTGGCCAGGGAACTTTCTGAAGCTTTCTTT. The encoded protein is CSVARELSEAFF.